The sequence of this T cell receptor beta chain was determined in a study of technical replicates of blood from several donors. This table comes from immunoSEQ multiplex PCR, and its TCRdb copy is limited to in-frame clones, with some not included. This sample has almost 70,000 clones, with approximately 91% found just once. Germline CDR1 reads SGDLS; CDR2 reads YYNGEE. Trimming shortened V by 2 bases and J by 6 bases, and 10 bases separated the two germline ends. The CDR3 loop spans 13 amino acids. Input material: PBMCs. The chain has TRBV9 and TRBJ2-3; no reliable D call. The receptor's source is a human donor in good health. Some clones in this sample may be carry-over from other donors' samples. The CDR3 spells CASSVKERDTQYF. For the CDR3, the DNA is TGTGCCAGCAGCGTTAAGGAGAGGGATACGCAGTATTTT.